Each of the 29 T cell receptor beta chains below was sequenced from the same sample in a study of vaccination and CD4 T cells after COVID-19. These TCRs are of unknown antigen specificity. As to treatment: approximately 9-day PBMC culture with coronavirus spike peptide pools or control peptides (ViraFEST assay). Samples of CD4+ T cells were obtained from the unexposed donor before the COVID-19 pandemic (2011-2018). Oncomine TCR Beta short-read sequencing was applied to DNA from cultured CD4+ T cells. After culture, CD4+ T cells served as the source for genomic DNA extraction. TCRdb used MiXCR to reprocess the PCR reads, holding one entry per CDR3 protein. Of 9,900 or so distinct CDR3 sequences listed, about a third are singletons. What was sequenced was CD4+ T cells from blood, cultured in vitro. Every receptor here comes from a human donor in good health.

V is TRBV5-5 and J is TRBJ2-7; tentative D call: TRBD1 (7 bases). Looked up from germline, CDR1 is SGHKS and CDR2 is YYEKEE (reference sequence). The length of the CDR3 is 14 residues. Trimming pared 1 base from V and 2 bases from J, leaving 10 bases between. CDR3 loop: CASSLQGGTYEQYF. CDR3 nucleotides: TGTGCCAGCAGCTTGCAGGGGGGTACCTACGAGCAGTACTTC.

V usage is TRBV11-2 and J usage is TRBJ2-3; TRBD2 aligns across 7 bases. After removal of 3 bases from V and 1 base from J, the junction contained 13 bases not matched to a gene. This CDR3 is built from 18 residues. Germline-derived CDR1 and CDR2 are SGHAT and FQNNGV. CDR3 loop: CASSLDGRRGLGTDTQYF. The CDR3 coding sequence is TGTGCCAGCAGCTTGGACGGGAGGAGGGGTTTGGGCACAGATACGCAGTATTTT.

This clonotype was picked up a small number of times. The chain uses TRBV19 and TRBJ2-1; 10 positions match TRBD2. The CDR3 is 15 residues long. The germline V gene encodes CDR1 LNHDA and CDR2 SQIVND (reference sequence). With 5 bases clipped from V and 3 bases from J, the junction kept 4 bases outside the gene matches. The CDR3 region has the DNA TGTGCCAGTAGTTTAACTAGCGGGAACTACAATGAGCAGTTCTTC. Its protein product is CASSLTSGNYNEQFF.

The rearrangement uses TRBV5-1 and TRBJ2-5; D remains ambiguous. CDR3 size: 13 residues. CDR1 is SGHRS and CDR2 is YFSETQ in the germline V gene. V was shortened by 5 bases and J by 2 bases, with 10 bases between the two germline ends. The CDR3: CASRTLPQETQYF. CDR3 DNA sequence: TGCGCCAGCAGAACCTTGCCTCAAGAGACCCAGTACTTC.

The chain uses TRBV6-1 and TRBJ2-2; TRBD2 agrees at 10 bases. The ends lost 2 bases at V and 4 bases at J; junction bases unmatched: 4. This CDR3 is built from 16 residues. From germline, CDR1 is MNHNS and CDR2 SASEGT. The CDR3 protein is CASSERVAGGTGELFF. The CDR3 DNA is TGTGCCAGCAGTGAACGGGTAGCGGGAGGCACCGGGGAGCTGTTTTTT.

The CDR3 sequence is CASKTGWGAGELFF. The CDR3 coding sequence is TGTGCCAGCAAGACAGGGTGGGGGGCCGGGGAGCTGTTTTTT. The chain employs TRBV6-1 and TRBJ2-2; D might be TRBD1 (7 bases). The CDR3 has 14 amino acids. Germline CDR1 is MNHNS and CDR2 is SASEGT. The germline V and J ends were trimmed by 7 bases and 6 bases, with 15 bases remaining between them.

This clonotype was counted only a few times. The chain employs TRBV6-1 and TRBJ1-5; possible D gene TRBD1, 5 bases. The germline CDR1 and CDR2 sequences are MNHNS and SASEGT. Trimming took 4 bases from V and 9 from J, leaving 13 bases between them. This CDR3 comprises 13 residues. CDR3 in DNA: TGTGCCAGCAGTGTGGGACTGATCGGGCCCCAGCATTTT. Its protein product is CASSVGLIGPQHF.

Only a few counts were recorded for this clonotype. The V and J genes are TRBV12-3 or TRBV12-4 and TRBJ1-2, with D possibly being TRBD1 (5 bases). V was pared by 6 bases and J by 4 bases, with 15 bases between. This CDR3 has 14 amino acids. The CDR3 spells CASSQRGGTYGYTF. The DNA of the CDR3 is TGTGCCAGCAGCCAGCGTGGAGGGACCTATGGCTACACCTTC.

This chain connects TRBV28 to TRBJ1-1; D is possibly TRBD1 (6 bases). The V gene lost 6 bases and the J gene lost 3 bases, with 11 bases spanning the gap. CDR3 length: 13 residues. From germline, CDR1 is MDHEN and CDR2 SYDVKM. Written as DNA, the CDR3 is TGTGCCAGCAGACGGGACACTTACACTGAAGCTTTCTTT. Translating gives CASRRDTYTEAFF.

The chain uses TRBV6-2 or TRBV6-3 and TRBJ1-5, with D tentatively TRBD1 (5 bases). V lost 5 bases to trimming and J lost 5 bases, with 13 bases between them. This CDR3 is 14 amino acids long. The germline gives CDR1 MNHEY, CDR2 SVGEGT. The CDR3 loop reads CASSPRGGYQPQHF. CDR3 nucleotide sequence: TGTGCCAGCAGTCCCCGCGGGGGGTATCAGCCCCAGCATTTT.

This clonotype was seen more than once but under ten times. The CDR3: CASSALAGVRSDTQYF. The CDR3 nucleotides are TGTGCCAGCAGCGCCTTAGCGGGAGTGAGGTCAGATACGCAGTATTTT. The gene calls are TRBV27 and TRBJ2-3, with 9 bases fitting TRBD2. The CDR3 spans 16 residues. Germline-derived CDR1 and CDR2 are MNHEY and SMNVEV (reference sequence). With 6 bases clipped from V and 4 bases from J, the junction kept 11 bases outside the gene matches.

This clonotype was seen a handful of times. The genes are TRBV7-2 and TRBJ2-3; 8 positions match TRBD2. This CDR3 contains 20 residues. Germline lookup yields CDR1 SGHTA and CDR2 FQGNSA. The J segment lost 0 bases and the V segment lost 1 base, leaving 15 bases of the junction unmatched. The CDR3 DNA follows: TGTGCCAGCAGCTTAGGGGAGTCGGCTTTAGCGGGGCTGAGCACAGATACGCAGTATTTT. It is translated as CASSLGESALAGLSTDTQYF.

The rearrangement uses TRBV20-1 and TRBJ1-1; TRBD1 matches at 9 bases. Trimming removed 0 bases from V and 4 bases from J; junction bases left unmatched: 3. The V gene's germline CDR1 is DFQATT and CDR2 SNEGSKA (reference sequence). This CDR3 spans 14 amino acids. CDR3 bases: TGCAGTGCTAGAGAGGGGACAGGGTCCACTGAAGCTTTCTTT. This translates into CSAREGTGSTEAFF.

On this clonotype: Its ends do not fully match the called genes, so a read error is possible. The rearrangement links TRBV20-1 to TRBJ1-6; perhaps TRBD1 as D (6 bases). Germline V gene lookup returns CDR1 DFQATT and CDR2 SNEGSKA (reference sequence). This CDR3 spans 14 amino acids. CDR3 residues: CSAGGGGRDSPLHF. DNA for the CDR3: TGTAGTGCTGGCGGAGGGGGGAGGGATTCACCCCTCCACTTT.

The CDR3 nucleotides are TGTGCCACCAGTGATTTCGAGACAGGGGGAGAACGGGGCGGGGAGCTGTTTTTT. Translating it yields CATSDFETGGERGGELFF. This sequence joins TRBV24-1 and TRBJ2-2; 9 bases align to TRBD1. CDR1 and CDR2 from the germline V gene are KGHDR and SFDVKD. Trimming took 1 base from V and 7 from J; bases not matched to a gene: 12. This CDR3 has 18 amino acids.

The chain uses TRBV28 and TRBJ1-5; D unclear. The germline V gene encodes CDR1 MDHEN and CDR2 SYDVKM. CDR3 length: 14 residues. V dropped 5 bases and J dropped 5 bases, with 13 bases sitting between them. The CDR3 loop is CASSKMAGHQPQHF. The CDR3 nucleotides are TGTGCCAGCAGTAAGATGGCAGGCCATCAGCCCCAGCATTTT.

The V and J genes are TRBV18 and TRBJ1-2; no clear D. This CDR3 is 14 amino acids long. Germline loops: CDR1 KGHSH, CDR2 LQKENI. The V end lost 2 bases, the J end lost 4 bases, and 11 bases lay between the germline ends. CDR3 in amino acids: CASSPSVTRYGYTF. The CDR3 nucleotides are TGTGCCAGCTCACCATCGGTTACTCGCTATGGCTACACCTTC.

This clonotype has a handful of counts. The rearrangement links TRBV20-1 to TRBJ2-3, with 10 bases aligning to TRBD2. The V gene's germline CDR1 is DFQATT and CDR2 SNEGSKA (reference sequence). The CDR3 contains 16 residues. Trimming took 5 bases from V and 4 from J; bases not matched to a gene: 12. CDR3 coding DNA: TGCAGTGCTCCTAGTAGGGCTAGCGGGAGTTCAGATACGCAGTATTTT. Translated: CSAPSRASGSSDTQYF.

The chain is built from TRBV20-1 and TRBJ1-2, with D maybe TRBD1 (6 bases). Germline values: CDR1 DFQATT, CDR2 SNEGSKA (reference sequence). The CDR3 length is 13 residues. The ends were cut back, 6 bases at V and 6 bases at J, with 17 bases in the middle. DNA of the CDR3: TGCAGTGCGGTTCCGGGGACACAGGATGGCTACACCTTC. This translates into CSAVPGTQDGYTF.

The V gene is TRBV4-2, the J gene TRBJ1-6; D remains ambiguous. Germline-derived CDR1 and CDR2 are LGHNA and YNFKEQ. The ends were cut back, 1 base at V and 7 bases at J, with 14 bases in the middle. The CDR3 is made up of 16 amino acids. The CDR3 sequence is CASSQGQDYGNSPLHF. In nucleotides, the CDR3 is TGTGCCAGCAGCCAAGGTCAAGATTACGGGAATTCACCCCTCCACTTT.

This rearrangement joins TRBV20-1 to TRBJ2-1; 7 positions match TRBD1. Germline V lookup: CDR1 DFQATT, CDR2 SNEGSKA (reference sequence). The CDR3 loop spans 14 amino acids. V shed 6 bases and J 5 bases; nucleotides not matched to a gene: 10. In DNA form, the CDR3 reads TGCAGTGCGCCAGACAGGGTAGGAAACAATGAGCAGTTCTTC. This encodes CSAPDRVGNNEQFF.

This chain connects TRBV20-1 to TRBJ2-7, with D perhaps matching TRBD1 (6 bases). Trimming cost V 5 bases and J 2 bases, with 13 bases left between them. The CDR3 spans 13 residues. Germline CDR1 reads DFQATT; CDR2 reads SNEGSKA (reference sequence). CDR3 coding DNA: TGCAGTGCTGACCGGGACAATGCCTACGAGCAGTACTTC. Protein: CSADRDNAYEQYF.

In DNA, the CDR3 is TGTGCCATCGACAGGGGTTCGGCTGAAGCTTTCTTT. Amino acids: CAIDRGSAEAFF. The chain recombines TRBV28 with TRBJ1-1, with 8 bases fitting TRBD1. This CDR3 has 12 residues. Germline values: CDR1 MDHEN, CDR2 SYDVKM. Trimming removed 10 bases from V and 6 bases from J; junction bases left unmatched: 7. The full variable domain, rest sourced from reference TRBV28 and TRBJ1-1, is DVKVTQSSRYLVKRTGEKVFLECVQDMDHENMFWYRQDPGLGLRLIYFSYDVKMKEKGDIPEGYSVSREKKERFSLILESASTNQTSMYLCAIDRGSAEAFFGQGTRLTVV.

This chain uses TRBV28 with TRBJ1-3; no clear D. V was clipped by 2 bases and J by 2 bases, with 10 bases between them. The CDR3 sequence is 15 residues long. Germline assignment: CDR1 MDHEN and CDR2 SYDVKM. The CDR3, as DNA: TGTGCCAGCAGTTTAGCCCAACTGACTGGAAACACCATATATTTT. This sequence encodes CASSLAQLTGNTIYF.

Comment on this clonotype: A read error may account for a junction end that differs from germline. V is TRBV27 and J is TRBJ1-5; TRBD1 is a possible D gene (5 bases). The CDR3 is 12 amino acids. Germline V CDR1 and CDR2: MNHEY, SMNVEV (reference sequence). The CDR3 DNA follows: TGTGCCAGCAGTTTACAGGGTCAGCTCCAGCATTTT. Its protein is CASSLQGQLQHF.

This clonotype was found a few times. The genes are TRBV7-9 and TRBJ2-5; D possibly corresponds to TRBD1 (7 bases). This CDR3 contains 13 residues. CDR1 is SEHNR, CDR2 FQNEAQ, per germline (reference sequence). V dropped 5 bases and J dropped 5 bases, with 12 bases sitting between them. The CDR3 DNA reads TGTGCCAGCAGCCCCCCAGGGGGGGAGACCCAGTACTTC. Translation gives CASSPPGGETQYF.

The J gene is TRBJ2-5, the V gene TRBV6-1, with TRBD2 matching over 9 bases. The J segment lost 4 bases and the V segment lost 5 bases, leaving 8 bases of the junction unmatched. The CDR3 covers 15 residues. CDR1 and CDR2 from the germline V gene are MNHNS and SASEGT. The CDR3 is CASSLTGTSSETQYF. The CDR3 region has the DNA TGTGCCAGCAGTCTTACCGGGACTAGCTCAGAGACCCAGTACTTC.

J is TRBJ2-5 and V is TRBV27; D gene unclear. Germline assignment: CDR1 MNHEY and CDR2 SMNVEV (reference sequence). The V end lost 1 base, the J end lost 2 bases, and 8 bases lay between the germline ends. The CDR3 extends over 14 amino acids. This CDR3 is CASSLFSRQETQYF. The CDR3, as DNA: TGTGCCAGCAGTTTATTTTCGCGGCAAGAGACCCAGTACTTC.

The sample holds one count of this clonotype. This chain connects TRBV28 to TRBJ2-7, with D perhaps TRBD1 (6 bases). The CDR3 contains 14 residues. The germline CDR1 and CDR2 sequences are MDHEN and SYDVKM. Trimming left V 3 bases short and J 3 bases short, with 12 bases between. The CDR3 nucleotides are TGTGCCAGCAGTTTTGTCAGGACAGACTACGAGCAGTACTTC. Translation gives CASSFVRTDYEQYF.